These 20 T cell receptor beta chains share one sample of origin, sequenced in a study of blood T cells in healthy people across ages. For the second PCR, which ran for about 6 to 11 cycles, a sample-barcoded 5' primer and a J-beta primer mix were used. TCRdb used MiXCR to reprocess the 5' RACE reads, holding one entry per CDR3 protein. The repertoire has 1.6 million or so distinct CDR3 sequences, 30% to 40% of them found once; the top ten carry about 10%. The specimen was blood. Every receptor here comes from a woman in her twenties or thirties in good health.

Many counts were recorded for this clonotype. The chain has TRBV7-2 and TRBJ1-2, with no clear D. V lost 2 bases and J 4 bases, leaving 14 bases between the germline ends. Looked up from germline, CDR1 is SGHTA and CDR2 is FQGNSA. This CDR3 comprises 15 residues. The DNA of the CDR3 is TGTGCCAGCAGCTTATCCTTCGGGGTTATCTATGGCTACACCTTC. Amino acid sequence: CASSLSFGVIYGYTF.

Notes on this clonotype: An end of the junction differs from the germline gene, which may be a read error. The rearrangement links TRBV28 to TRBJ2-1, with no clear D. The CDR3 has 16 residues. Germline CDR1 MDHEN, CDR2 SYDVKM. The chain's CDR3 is CASSFLSVKTYDERFF. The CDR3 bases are TGTGCCAGCAGTTTTCTGTCGGTAAAAACCTACGATGAGCGGTTCTTC.

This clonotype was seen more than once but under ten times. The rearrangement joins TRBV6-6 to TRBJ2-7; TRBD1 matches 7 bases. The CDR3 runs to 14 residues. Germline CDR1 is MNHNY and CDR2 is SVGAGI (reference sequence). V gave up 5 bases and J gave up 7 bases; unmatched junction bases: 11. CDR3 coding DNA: TGTGCCAGCAGTACCACCACAGGGGTTGGGGAGCAGTACTTC. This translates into CASSTTTGVGEQYF.

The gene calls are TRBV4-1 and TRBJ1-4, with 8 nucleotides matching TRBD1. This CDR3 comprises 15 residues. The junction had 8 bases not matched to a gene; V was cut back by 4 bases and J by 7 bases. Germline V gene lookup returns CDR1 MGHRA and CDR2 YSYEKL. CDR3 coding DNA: TGCGCCAGCAGCCCCGGACAGGGAGGTGGTGAAAAACTGTTTTTT. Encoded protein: CASSPGQGGGEKLFF.

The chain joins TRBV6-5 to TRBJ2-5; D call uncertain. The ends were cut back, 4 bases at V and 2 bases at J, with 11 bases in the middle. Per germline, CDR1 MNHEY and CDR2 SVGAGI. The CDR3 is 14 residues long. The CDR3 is CASSSKGRQETQYF. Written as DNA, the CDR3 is TGTGCCAGCAGTTCCAAGGGTAGGCAAGAGACCCAGTACTTC.

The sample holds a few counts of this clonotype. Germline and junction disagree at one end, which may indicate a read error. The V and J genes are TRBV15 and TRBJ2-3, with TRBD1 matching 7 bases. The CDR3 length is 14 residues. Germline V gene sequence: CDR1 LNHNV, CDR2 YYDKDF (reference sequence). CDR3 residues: CATSRDEGTETQYF. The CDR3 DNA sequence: TGTGCCACCAGCAGAGATGAAGGGACAGAAACGCAGTATTTT.

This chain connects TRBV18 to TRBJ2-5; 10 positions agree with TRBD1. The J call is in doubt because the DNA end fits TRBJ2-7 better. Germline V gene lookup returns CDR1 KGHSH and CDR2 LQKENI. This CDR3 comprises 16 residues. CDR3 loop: CASSSSTGGKTYEQYF. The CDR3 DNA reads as TGTGCCAGCTCATCCTCGACAGGGGGCAAAACCTACGAGCAGTACTTC.

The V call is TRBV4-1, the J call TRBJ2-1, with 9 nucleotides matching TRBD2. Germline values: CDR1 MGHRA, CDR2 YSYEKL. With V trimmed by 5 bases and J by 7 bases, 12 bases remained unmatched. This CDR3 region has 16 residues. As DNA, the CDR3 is TGCGCCAGCAGCTCGCGCGGGGGGGCCCGTAATAATGAGCAGTTCTTC. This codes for CASSSRGGARNNEQFF.

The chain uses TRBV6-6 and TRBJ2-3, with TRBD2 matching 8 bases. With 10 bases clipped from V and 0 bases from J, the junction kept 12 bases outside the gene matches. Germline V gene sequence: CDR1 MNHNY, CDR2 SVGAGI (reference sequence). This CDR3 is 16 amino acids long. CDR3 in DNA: TGTGCCACGGGCGGCACTAGCGGAACTAGCACAGATACGCAGTATTTT. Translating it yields CATGGTSGTSTDTQYF.

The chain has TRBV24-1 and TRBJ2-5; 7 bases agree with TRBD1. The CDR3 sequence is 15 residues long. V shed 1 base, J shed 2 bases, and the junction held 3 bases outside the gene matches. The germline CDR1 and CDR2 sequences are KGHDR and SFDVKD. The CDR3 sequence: CATSDFGTAQETQYF. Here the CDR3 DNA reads TGTGCCACCAGTGATTTCGGGACAGCACAAGAGACCCAGTACTTC.

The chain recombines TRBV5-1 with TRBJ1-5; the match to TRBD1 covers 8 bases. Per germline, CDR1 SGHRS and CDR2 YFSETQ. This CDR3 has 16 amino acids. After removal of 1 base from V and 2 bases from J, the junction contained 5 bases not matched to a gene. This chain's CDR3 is CASSLMPGQGNQPQHF. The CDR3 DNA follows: TGCGCCAGCAGCTTGATGCCGGGACAGGGCAATCAGCCCCAGCATTTT.

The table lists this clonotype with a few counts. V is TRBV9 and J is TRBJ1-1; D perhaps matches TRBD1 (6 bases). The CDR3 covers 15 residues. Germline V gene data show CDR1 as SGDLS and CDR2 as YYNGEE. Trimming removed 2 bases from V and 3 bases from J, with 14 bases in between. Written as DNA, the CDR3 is TGTGCCAGCAGCGTTCTGGTAGGGGGTGACACTGAAGCTTTCTTT. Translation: CASSVLVGGDTEAFF.

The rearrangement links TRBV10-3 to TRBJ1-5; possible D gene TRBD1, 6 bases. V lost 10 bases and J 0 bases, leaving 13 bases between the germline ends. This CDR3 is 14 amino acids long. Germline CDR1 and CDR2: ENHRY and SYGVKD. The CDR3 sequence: CATRGADSNQPQHF. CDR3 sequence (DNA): TGTGCCACAAGGGGGGCAGATAGCAATCAGCCCCAGCATTTT.

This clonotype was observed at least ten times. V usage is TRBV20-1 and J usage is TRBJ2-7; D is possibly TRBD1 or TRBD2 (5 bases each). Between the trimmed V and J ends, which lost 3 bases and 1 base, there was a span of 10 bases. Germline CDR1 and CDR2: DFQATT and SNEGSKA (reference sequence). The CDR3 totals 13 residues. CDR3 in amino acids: CSARDWTSYEQYF. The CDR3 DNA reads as TGCAGTGCTAGGGACTGGACATCCTACGAGCAGTACTTC.

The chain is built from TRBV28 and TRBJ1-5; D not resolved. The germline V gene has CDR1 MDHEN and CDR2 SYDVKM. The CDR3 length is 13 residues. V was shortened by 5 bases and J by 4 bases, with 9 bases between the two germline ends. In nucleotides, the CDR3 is TGTGCCAGCAGTATGGCGCGAAATCAGCCCCAGCATTTT. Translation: CASSMARNQPQHF. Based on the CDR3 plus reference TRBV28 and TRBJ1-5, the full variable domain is DVKVTQSSRYLVKRTGEKVFLECVQDMDHENMFWYRQDPGLGLRLIYFSYDVKMKEKGDIPEGYSVSREKKERFSLILESASTNQTSMYLCASSMARNQPQHFGDGTRLSIL.

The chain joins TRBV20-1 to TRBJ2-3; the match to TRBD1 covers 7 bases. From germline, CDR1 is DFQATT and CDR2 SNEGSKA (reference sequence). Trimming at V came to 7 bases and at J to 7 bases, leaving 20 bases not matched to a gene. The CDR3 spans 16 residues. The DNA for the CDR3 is TGCAGTGGGGTCCCCGGGGACAGCACCAAAACTAATACGCAGTATTTT. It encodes CSGVPGDSTKTNTQYF.

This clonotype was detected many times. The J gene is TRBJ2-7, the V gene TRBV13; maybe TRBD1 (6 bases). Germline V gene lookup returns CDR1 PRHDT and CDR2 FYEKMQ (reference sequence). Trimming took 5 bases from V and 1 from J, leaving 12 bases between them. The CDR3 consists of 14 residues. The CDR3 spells CASSKDSESYEQYF. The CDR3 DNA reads TGTGCCAGCAGCAAGGACAGCGAGTCCTACGAGCAGTACTTC.

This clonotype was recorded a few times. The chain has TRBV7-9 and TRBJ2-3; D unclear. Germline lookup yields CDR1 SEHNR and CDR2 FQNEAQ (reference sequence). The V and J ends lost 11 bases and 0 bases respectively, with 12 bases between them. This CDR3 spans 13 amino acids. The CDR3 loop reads CAVSHRSTDTQYF. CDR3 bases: TGTGCCGTAAGTCATCGGAGCACAGATACGCAGTATTTT.

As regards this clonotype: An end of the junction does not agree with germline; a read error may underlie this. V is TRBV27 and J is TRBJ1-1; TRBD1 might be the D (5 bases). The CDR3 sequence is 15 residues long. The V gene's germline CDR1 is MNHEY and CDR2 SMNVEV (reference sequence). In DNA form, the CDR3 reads TGTACCAGCAGTTTAGAACCCAGGGCAGGCACTGAAGCTTTCTTT. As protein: CTSSLEPRAGTEAFF.

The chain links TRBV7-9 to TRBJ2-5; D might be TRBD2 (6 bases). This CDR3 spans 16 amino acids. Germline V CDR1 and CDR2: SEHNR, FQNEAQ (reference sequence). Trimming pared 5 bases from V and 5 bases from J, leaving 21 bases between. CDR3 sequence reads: CASSGHDGTLEETQYF. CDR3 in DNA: TGTGCCAGCAGCGGTCACGACGGGACTCTCGAGGAGACCCAGTACTTC.